The 13 T cell receptor beta chains presented below share a single source sample, sequenced in a study of long-term antiretroviral therapy in people with HIV. With survey level as its setting, the immunoSEQ assay was v3.0. Here immunoSEQ multiplex PCR was the method, and the copy in TCRdb shows in-frame clones only, minus some. The sample holds approximately 47,000 clones; approximately 79% are singletons and the top ten take 2.5% to 3.5%. The input for sequencing was unsorted PBMCs, taken 0.8 years after starting antiretroviral therapy. These receptor sequences come from a woman under 30 with HIV.

This clone turned up a few times. The chain joins TRBV11-2 to TRBJ1-2; maybe TRBD1 (5 bases). This CDR3 has 14 amino acids. Trimming pared 8 bases from V and 6 bases from J, leaving 19 bases between. Germline V lookup: CDR1 SGHAT, CDR2 FQNNGV. CDR3 amino acids: CASDSFGPEHGYTF. CDR3 in DNA: TGTGCCAGCGACAGTTTTGGCCCGGAGCATGGCTACACCTTC.

This chain uses TRBV4-3 with TRBJ2-7; weak D call: TRBD1 (5 bases). V was shortened by 0 bases and J by 4 bases, with 13 bases between the two germline ends. The CDR3 extends over 15 amino acids. The V gene's germline CDR1 is LGHNA and CDR2 YSLEER. CDR3 DNA: TGCGCCAGCAGCCAAGAAAGGAAAGGGGCTTACGAGCAGTACTTC. Translating gives CASSQERKGAYEQYF.

The CDR3 loop reads CASSEEGGSPYNEQFF. The CDR3 DNA reads as TGTGCCAGCAGTGAAGAGGGCGGGTCCCCTTACAATGAGCAGTTCTTC. The V and J genes are TRBV2 and TRBJ2-1, with D tentatively TRBD2 (5 bases). The CDR3 has 16 residues. The V and J ends lost 1 base and 4 bases respectively, with 14 bases between them. From germline, CDR1 is SNHLY and CDR2 FYNNEI.

The V call is TRBV27, the J call TRBJ2-3; D ambiguous. The CDR3 is made up of 14 amino acids. V gave up 0 bases and J gave up 2 bases, with 6 bases separating them. Germline V gene lookup returns CDR1 MNHEY and CDR2 SMNVEV (reference sequence). DNA of the CDR3: TGTGCCAGCAGTTTATCAGGGTTCACAGATACGCAGTATTTT. Translated, it gives CASSLSGFTDTQYF.

The gene calls are TRBV18 and TRBJ2-7, with 7 bases matching TRBD1. The length of the CDR3 is 15 residues. V lost 0 bases, J lost 1 base, and 3 bases stayed unmatched. Per germline, CDR1 KGHSH and CDR2 LQKENI. The CDR3, as DNA: TGTGCCAGCTCACCACCGGGACAGCCTTCCTACGAGCAGTACTTC. Protein product: CASSPPGQPSYEQYF.

A few counts support this clone. The chain has TRBV28 and TRBJ1-2; possibly TRBD1 for D (5 bases). The V gene lost 6 bases and the J gene lost 6 bases, with 14 bases spanning the gap. This CDR3 comprises 13 residues. Germline V CDR1 and CDR2: MDHEN, SYDVKM. As DNA, the CDR3 is TGTGCCAGCAGGTTTGCGACAGCGAATGGCTACACCTTC. It translates to CASRFATANGYTF.

This clone was seen once. This chain links TRBV19 with TRBJ1-2, with D maybe TRBD1 (6 bases). The germline V and J ends were trimmed by 6 bases and 2 bases, with 10 bases remaining between them. CDR3 length: 13 amino acids. Germline V gene data show CDR1 as LNHDA and CDR2 as SQIVND (reference sequence). The CDR3 sequence: CASSGQSNYGYTF. The DNA of the CDR3 is TGTGCCAGTAGCGGACAGTCAAACTATGGCTACACCTTC.

The gene calls are TRBV7-9 and TRBJ2-2; 12 nucleotides match TRBD2. Per germline, CDR1 SEHNR and CDR2 FQNEAQ (reference sequence). The CDR3 is 18 amino acids. After removal of 6 bases from V and 3 bases from J, the junction contained 11 bases not matched to a gene. CDR3 nucleotides: TGTGCCAGCAGGGGACCCGGGACTAGCGGGTATGACACCGGGGAGCTGTTTTTT. Amino acids: CASRGPGTSGYDTGELFF.

The V and J genes are TRBV27 and TRBJ2-7, with 14 bases identical to TRBD2. Per germline, CDR1 MNHEY and CDR2 SMNVEV (reference sequence). This CDR3 spans 15 amino acids. V trimming: 3 bases; J trimming: 4 bases; junction bases outside the gene matches: 2. The CDR3 region has the DNA TGTGCCAGCAGTTTTAGGACTAGCGGGGGGTACGAGCAGTACTTC. Protein: CASSFRTSGGYEQYF.

The CDR3 DNA is TGCGCCAGCAGTGAGTCGACGGGGGGTCCTTATTACGAGCAGTACTTC. It yields the protein CASSESTGGPYYEQYF. The chain combines TRBV10-1 with TRBJ2-7; 7 bases line up with TRBD2. The CDR3 length is 16 residues. J gave up 4 bases and V 0 bases, and 9 bases lay outside the gene matches. CDR1 and CDR2 (germline): WNHNN, SYGVQD (reference sequence).

V is TRBV29-1 and J is TRBJ2-5; TRBD1 might be the D (6 bases). Trimming took 4 bases from V and 2 from J, leaving 8 bases between them. Germline V CDR1 and CDR2: SQVTM, ANQGSEA. The CDR3 sequence is 12 residues long. In DNA form, the CDR3 reads TGCAGCGTTGGGACAGATCAAGAGACCCAGTACTTC. Amino acids: CSVGTDQETQYF.

The rearrangement joins TRBV5-6 to TRBJ1-3; tentatively, D is TRBD1 (5 bases). There are 15 residues in the CDR3. Trimming removed 4 bases at V and 4 bases at J, with 15 bases between. Germline V CDR1 and CDR2: SGHDT, YYEEEE. CDR3 in amino acids: CASSPTGPGGNTIYF. The DNA for the CDR3 is TGTGCCAGCAGCCCAACAGGTCCCGGAGGAAACACCATATATTTT.

V gene TRBV12-5 combines with J gene TRBJ2-5; 12 bases line up with TRBD2. Trimming cost V 1 base and J 1 base; bases outside gene matches: 4. Germline CDR1 is LGHNT and CDR2 is FRNRAP. CDR3 length equals 17 residues. CDR3 in amino acids: CASGLGLAGEGQETQYF. CDR3 DNA sequence: TGTGCTAGTGGTTTGGGACTAGCGGGAGAGGGCCAAGAGACCCAGTACTTC.